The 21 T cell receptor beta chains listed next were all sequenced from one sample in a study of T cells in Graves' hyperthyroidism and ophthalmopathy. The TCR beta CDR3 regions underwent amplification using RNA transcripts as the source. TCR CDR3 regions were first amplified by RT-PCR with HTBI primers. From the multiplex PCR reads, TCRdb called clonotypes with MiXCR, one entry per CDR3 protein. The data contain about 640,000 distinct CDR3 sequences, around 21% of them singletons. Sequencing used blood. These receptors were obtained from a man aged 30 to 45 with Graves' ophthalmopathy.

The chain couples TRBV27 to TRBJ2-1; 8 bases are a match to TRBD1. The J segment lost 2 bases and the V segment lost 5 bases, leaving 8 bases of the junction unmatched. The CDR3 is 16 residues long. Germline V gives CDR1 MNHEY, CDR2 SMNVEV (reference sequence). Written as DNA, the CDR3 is TGTGCCAGCAGTGCCCGACAGGGGCCCCCCTACAATGAGCAGTTCTTC. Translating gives CASSARQGPPYNEQFF.

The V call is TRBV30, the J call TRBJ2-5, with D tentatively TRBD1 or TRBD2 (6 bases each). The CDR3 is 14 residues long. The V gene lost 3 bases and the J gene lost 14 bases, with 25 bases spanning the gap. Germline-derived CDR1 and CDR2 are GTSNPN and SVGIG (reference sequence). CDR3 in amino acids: CAWRVSGEAGAPYF. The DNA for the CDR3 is TGTGCCTGGAGGGTATCAGGGGAAGCGGGTGCTCCTTACTTC.

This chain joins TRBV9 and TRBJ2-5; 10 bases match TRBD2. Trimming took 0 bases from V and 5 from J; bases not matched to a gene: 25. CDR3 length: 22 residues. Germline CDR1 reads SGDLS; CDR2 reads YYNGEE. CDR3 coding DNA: TGTGCCAGCAGCGTAGGGGAGTGGGACAGGCGGCGGACTAGCGGACCTCGGGAGACCCAGTACTTC. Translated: CASSVGEWDRRRTSGPRETQYF.

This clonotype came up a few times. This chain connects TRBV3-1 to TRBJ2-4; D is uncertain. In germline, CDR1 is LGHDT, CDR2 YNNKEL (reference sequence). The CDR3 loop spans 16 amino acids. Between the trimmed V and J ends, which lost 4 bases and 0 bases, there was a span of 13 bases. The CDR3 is CASSPSQRLAKNIQYF. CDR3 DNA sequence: TGTGCCAGCAGCCCCTCCCAACGCTTAGCCAAAAACATTCAGTACTTC.

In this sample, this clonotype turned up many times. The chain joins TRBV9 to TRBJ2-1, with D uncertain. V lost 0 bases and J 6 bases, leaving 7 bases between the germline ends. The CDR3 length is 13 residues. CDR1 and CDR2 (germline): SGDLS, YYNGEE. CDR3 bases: TGTGCCAGCAGCGTAGACGATGGCAATGAGCAGTTCTTC. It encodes CASSVDDGNEQFF.

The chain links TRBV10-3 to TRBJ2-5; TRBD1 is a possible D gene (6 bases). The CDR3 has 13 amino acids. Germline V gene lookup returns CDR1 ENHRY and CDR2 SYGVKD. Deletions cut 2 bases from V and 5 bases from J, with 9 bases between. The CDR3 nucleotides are TGTGCCATCAGTGAGGGACAGAGGGAGACCCAGTACTTC. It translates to CAISEGQRETQYF.

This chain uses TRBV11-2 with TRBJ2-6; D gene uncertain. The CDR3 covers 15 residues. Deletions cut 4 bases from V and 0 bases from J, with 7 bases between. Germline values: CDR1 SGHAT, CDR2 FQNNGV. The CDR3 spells CASSSTDSGANVLTF. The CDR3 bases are TGTGCCAGCAGCTCCACAGACTCTGGGGCCAACGTCCTGACTTTC.

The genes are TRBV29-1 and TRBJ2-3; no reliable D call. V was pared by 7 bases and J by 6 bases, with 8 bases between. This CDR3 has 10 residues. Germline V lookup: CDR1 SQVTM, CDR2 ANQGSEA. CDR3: CSAESDTQYF. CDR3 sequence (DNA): TGCAGCGCTGAGAGTGATACGCAGTATTTT.

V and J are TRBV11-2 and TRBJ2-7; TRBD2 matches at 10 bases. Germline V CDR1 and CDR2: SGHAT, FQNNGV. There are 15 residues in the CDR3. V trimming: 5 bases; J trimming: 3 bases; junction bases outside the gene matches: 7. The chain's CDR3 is CASSPSAGGFYEQYF. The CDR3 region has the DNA TGTGCCAGCAGCCCCTCAGCGGGAGGGTTCTACGAGCAGTACTTC.

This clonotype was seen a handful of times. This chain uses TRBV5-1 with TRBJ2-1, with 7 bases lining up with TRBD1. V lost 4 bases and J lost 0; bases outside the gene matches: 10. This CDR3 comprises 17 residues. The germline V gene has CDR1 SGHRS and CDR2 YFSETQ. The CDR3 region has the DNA TGCGCCAGCAGCCGAATACAGACAGGGAGCTCCTACAATGAGCAGTTCTTC. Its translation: CASSRIQTGSSYNEQFF.

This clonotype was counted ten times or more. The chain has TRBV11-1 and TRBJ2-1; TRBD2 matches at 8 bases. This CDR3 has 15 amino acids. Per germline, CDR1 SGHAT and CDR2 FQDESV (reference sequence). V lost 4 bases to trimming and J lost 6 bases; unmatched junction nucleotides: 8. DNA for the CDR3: TGTGCCAGCAGCTCTTACGGGAGGGGGAGCAATGAGCAGTTCTTC. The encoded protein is CASSSYGRGSNEQFF. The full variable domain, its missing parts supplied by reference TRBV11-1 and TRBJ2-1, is EAEVAQSPRYKITEKSQAVAFWCDPISGHATLYWYRQILGQGPELLVQFQDESVVDDSQLPKDRFSAERLKGVDSTLKIQPAELGDSAMYLCASSSYGRGSNEQFFGPGTRLTVL.

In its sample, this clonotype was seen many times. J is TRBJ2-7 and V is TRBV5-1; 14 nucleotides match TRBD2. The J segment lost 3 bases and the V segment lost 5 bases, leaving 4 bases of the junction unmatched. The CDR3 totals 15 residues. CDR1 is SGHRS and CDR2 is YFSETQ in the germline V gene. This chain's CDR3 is CASRNGTSGSYEQYF. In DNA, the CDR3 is TGCGCCAGCAGGAACGGGACTAGCGGGAGCTACGAGCAGTACTTC.

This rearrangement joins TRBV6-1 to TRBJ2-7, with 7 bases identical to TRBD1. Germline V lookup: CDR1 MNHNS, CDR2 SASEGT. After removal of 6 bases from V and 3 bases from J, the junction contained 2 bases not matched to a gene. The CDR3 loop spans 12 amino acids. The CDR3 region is CASRGQYYEQYF. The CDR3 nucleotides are TGTGCCAGCAGGGGACAGTACTACGAGCAGTACTTC.

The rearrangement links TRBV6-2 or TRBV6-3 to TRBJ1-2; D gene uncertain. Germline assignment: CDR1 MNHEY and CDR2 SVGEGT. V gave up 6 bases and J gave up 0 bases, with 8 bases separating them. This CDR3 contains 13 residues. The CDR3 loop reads CASSPDANYGYTF. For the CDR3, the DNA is TGTGCCAGCAGCCCCGACGCTAACTATGGCTACACCTTC.

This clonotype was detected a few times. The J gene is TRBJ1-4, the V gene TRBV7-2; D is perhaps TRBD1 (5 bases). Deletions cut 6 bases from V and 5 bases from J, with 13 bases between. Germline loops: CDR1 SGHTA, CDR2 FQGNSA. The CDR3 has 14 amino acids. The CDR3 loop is CASRSGTANEKLFF. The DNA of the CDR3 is TGTGCCAGCAGGTCCGGGACGGCGAATGAAAAACTGTTTTTT.

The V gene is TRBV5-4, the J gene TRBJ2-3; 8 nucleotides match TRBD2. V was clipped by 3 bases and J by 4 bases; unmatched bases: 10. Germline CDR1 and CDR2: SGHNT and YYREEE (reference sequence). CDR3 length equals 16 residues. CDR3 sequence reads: CASSSSGGGGSDTQYF. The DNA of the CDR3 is TGTGCCAGCAGCTCCTCCGGGGGGGGCGGATCAGATACGCAGTATTTT.

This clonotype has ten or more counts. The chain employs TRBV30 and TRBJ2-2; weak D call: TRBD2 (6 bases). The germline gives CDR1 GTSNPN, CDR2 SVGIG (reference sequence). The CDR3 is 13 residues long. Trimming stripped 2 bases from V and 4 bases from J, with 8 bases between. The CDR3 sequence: CAWSWRGTGELFF. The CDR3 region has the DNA TGTGCCTGGAGTTGGAGGGGCACCGGGGAGCTGTTTTTT.

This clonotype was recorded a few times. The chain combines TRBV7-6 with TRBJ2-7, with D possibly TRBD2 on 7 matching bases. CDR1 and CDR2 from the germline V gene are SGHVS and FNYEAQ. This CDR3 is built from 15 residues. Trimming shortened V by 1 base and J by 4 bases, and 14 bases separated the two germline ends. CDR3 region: CASSLEGGVQYEQYF. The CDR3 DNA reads TGTGCCAGCAGCTTAGAAGGGGGGGTGCAGTACGAGCAGTACTTC.

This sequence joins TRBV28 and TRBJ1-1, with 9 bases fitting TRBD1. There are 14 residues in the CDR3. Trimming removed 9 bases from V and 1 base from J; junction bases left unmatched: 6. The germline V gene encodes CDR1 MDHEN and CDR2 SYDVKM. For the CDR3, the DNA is TGTGCCAGTAACCCGGGACAGGGGAACACTGAAGCTTTCTTT. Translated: CASNPGQGNTEAFF.

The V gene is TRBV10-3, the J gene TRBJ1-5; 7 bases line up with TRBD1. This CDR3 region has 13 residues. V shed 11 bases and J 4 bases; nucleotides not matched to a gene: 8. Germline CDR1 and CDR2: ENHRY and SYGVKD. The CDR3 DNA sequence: TGTGCCTCTAGGACAGGTCTGAATCAGCCCCAGCATTTT. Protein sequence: CASRTGLNQPQHF.

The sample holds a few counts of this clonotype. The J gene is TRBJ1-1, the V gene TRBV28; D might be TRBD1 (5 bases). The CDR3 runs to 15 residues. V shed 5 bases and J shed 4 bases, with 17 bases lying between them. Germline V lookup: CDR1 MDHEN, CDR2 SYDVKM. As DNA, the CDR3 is TGTGCCAGCAGTCCGAGGACGGGCAGGGTCACTGAAGCTTTCTTT. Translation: CASSPRTGRVTEAFF.